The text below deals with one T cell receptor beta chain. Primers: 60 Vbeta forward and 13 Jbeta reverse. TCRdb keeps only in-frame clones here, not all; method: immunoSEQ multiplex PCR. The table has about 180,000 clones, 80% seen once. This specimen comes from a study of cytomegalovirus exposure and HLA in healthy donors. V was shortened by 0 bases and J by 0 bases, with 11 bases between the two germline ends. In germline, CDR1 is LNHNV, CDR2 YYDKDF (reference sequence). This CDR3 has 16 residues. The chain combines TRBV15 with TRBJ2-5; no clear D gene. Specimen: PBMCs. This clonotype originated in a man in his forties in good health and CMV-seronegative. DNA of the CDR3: TGTGCCACCAGCAGAGATCGCCGGTCGTACCAAGAGACCCAGTACTTC. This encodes CATSRDRRSYQETQYF.